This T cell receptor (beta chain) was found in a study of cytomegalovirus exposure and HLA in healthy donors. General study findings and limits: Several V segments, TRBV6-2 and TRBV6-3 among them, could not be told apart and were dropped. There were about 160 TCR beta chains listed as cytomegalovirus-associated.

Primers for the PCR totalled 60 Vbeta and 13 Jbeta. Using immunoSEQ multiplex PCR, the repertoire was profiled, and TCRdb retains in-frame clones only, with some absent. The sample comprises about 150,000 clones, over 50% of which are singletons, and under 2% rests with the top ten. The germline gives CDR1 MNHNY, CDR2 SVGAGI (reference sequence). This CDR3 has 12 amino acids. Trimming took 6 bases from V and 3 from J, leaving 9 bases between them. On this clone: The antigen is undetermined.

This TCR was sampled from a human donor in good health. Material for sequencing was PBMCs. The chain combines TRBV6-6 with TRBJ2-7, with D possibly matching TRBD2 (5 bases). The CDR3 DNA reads TGTGCCAGCAGCCCCGGACTCTACGAGCAGTACTTC. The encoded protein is CASSPGLYEQYF.